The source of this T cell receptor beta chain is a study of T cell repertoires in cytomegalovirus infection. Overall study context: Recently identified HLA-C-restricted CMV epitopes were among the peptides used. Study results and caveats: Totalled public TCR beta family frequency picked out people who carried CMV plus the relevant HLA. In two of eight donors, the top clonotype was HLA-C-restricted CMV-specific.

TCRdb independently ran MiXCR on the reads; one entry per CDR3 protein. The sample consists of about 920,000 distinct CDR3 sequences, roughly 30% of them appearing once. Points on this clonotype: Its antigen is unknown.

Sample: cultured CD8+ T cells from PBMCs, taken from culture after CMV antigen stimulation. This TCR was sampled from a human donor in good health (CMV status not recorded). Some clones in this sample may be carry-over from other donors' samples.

This CDR3 is CASSEVGTGNEQFF. DNA of the CDR3: TGTGCCAGCAGTGAAGTTGGGACAGGCAATGAGCAGTTCTTC. This sequence joins TRBV6-1 and TRBJ2-1, with 8 bases aligning to TRBD1. This CDR3 is 14 amino acids long. The V segment lost 1 base and the J segment 6 bases; nucleotides outside the gene matches: 2. Germline V CDR1 and CDR2: MNHNS, SASEGT.